Presented here are 11 T cell receptor beta chains from one specimen sequenced in a study of shared clonotypes between healthy human individuals. Only in-frame clones appear in the TCRdb table, and some are missing; sequencing was by immunoSEQ multiplex PCR. The sample consists of fewer than 2.5 million clones, over 85% of them appearing once. The sequenced sample was naive CD4+ T cells from PBMCs. As for subset: CD45RA+ positively selected. These receptors originate from a man younger than 30 in good health. Some clones in this sample may be carry-over from other donors' samples.

J is TRBJ2-2 and V is TRBV14; D uncertain. The CDR3 runs to 16 residues. Looked up from germline, CDR1 is SGHDN and CDR2 is FVKESK. V was pared by 0 bases and J by 4 bases, with 12 bases between. The CDR3 is CASSQDFGRSTGELFF. CDR3 bases: TGTGCCAGCAGCCAAGATTTCGGTCGCAGCACCGGGGAGCTGTTTTTT.

This chain joins TRBV15 and TRBJ2-7; the match to TRBD1 covers 10 bases. The trim removed 5 bases at V and 1 base at J, leaving 17 bases unmatched. CDR1 is LNHNV and CDR2 is YYDKDF in the germline V gene (reference sequence). This CDR3 comprises 19 residues. The CDR3 is CATSGRDRGSVDRSYEQYF. CDR3 bases: TGTGCCACCAGCGGCCGGGACAGGGGATCGGTGGATCGTTCCTACGAGCAGTACTTC.

The rearrangement links TRBV4-2 to TRBJ2-5, with unresolved D. Germline loops: CDR1 LGHNA, CDR2 YNFKEQ. This CDR3 contains 17 residues. Deletions cut 0 bases from V and 4 bases from J, with 18 bases between. The CDR3 spells CASSQETNSLGRETQYF. The CDR3 coding sequence is TGTGCCAGCAGCCAAGAGACCAATAGCCTGGGTCGAGAGACCCAGTACTTC.

The chain joins TRBV27 to TRBJ2-6; perhaps D is TRBD1 or TRBD2 (6 bases each). CDR3 length: 15 amino acids. The V end lost 0 bases, the J end lost 6 bases, and 9 bases lay between the germline ends. Germline V gene sequence: CDR1 MNHEY, CDR2 SMNVEV (reference sequence). CDR3 sequence (DNA): TGTGCCAGCAGTTTATCGTGGGGGGCGGCCAACGTCCTGACTTTC. Translation: CASSLSWGAANVLTF.

In this sample, this clone turned up a few times. The CDR3: CASSGPATGDEKLFF. The CDR3 bases are TGTGCCAGTTCAGGCCCCGCGACAGGGGATGAAAAACTGTTTTTT. The chain carries TRBV19 and TRBJ1-4; 8 bases are shared with TRBD1. The CDR3 is 15 amino acids. V lost 8 bases, J lost 6 bases, and 11 bases stayed unmatched. Germline V lookup: CDR1 LNHDA, CDR2 SQIVND (reference sequence).

The genes are TRBV18 and TRBJ1-3; D is unclear. Trimming shortened V by 2 bases and J by 3 bases, and 11 bases separated the two germline ends. The CDR3 spans 15 residues. In germline, CDR1 is KGHSH, CDR2 LQKENI. The CDR3 nucleotides read TGTGCCAGCTCACCAAAGCAGTTAGATGGAAACACCATATATTTT. Encoded protein: CASSPKQLDGNTIYF.

The chain joins TRBV5-1 to TRBJ2-3; TRBD1 might be the D (6 bases). The CDR3 length is 16 residues. Germline-derived CDR1 and CDR2 are SGHRS and YFSETQ. V gave up 1 base and J gave up 2 bases, with 14 bases separating them. CDR3 sequence (DNA): TGCGCCAGCAGCTTGTCCCAGGGGAGACCCACAGATACGCAGTATTTT. Amino acids: CASSLSQGRPTDTQYF.

J is TRBJ2-2 and V is TRBV6-6, with 10 bases that match TRBD1. Germline V gene data show CDR1 as MNHNY and CDR2 as SVGAGI (reference sequence). The V and J ends lost 4 bases and 3 bases, in that order; junction bases with no gene match: 5. The CDR3 is 16 amino acids. The CDR3 reads CASSFSGQGHTGELFF. Here the CDR3 DNA reads TGTGCCAGCAGTTTTTCGGGACAGGGGCACACCGGGGAGCTGTTTTTT.

V usage is TRBV19 and J usage is TRBJ1-2, with D unresolved. Trimming pared 6 bases from V and 3 bases from J, leaving 17 bases between. Germline CDR1 and CDR2: LNHDA and SQIVND (reference sequence). CDR3 size: 15 residues. CDR3 bases: TGTGCCAGTAGGTCCGCGACCGCATTCGACTATGGCTACACCTTC. This gives the protein CASRSATAFDYGYTF.

About this clone: Distinct nucleotide sequences in the sample also encode this CDR3. The chain links TRBV7-9 to TRBJ1-4; D gene unclear. Trimming cost V 5 bases and J 5 bases, with 3 bases left between them. Germline V gene sequence: CDR1 SEHNR, CDR2 FQNEAQ (reference sequence). The CDR3 spans 11 residues. CDR3 coding DNA: TGTGCCAGCAGCCCCAATGAAAAACTGTTTTTT. It translates to CASSPNEKLFF.

The chain links TRBV5-4 to TRBJ2-2; D gene uncertain. From germline, CDR1 is SGHNT and CDR2 YYREEE (reference sequence). V was trimmed by 0 bases and J by 5 bases, leaving 20 bases between them. This CDR3 is 18 amino acids long. DNA for the CDR3: TGTGCCAGCAGCTTGGAATCGGTTAGGGTCGCCTCTACCGGGGAGCTGTTTTTT. Residues: CASSLESVRVASTGELFF.